This passage covers 18 T cell receptor beta chains from one sample sequenced in a study of T cell repertoires in cytomegalovirus infection. TCRdb re-called the reads through MiXCR, storing one row per CDR3 protein. The table has about 830,000 distinct CDR3 sequences, 30% to 35% seen once. What these receptors recognize is not known. The sample here was cultured CD8+ T cells from PBMCs, taken from culture after CMV antigen stimulation. Every receptor here comes from a human donor in good health (CMV status not recorded). Some clones in this sample may be carry-over from other donors' samples.

V is TRBV27 and J is TRBJ1-2; D remains ambiguous. V lost 3 bases to trimming and J lost 7 bases, with 12 bases between them. This CDR3 spans 13 amino acids. Germline lookup yields CDR1 MNHEY and CDR2 SMNVEV (reference sequence). CDR3 in amino acids: CASSFRGDGGYTF. CDR3 sequence (DNA): TGTGCCAGCAGTTTCCGAGGAGATGGTGGCTACACCTTC.

This clonotype was observed many times. The CDR3 nucleotides are TGCGCCAGCAGCTTGACGGAATCGAACACCGGGGAGCTGTTTTTT. Protein: CASSLTESNTGELFF. The V gene is TRBV5-1, the J gene TRBJ2-2; D gene unclear. CDR1 is SGHRS, CDR2 YFSETQ, per germline. CDR3 size: 15 residues. Between the trimmed V and J ends, which lost 1 base and 0 bases, there was a span of 7 bases.

This clonotype was detected only a few times. V is TRBV12-3 or TRBV12-4 and J is TRBJ2-1; D might be TRBD1 or TRBD2, each matching 5 bases. The ends were cut back, 6 bases at V and 4 bases at J, with 19 bases in the middle. The CDR3 has 16 amino acids. DNA for the CDR3: TGTGCCAGCAGGAAGGGTGGGACGGGCCCTTACAATGAGCAGTTCTTC. Translating gives CASRKGGTGPYNEQFF.

This clonotype has ten or more counts. The CDR3, as DNA: TGTGCCAGCAGCCCCTCAGGGACTGCTATTTACGAGCAGTACGTC. This gives the protein CASSPSGTAIYEQYV. This chain joins TRBV6-1 and TRBJ2-7; a weak D match, TRBD2 (6 bases). The CDR3 runs 15 residues. Germline CDR1 is MNHNS and CDR2 is SASEGT. V was pared by 6 bases and J by 4 bases, with 19 bases between.

This clonotype was detected a few times. CDR3 nucleotides: TGCGCCAGCAGTCATCAAGTTAGGGACACCTCCTACGAGCAGTACGTC. Translated, it gives CASSHQVRDTSYEQYV. V gene TRBV23-1 combines with J gene TRBJ2-7; the D gene is possibly TRBD1 (6 bases). TRBV23-1 is reported as an ORF; its role is uncertain. The CDR3 is 16 amino acids. Trimming removed 3 bases from V and 0 bases from J, with 15 bases in between.

The chain links TRBV27 to TRBJ2-7; possible D gene TRBD1, 6 bases. V was trimmed by 7 bases and J by 3 bases, leaving 19 bases between them. Germline assignment: CDR1 MNHEY and CDR2 SMNVEV (reference sequence). The CDR3 length is 15 residues. CDR3 nucleotide sequence: TGTGCCAGCATGGCCACCCCCACAGGGTTCTACGAGCAGTACGTC. Protein sequence: CASMATPTGFYEQYV.

The chain links TRBV29-1 to TRBJ1-1; tentatively, D is TRBD1 (5 bases). This CDR3 has 13 residues. Germline CDR1 reads SQVTM; CDR2 reads ANQGSEA. With 6 bases removed from V and 10 bases from J, the gap between germline ends came to 21 bases. DNA for the CDR3: TGCAGCGTCTCAGGGCCTCCTCGCCGGGGAGCTTTCTTT. Protein sequence: CSVSGPPRRGAFF.

This chain links TRBV5-6 with TRBJ2-2; D might be TRBD2 (5 bases). V was pared by 0 bases and J by 7 bases, with 10 bases between. CDR3 size: 14 residues. CDR1 is SGHDT, CDR2 YYEEEE, per germline. The CDR3 loop is CASSLGETVGELFF. In DNA form, the CDR3 reads TGTGCCAGCAGCTTGGGGGAGACGGTCGGGGAGCTGTTTTTT.

The chain uses TRBV20-1 and TRBJ2-1, with D unclear. This CDR3 has 14 amino acids. The V end was cut by 0 bases, the J end by 4 bases, with 10 bases between. The germline gives CDR1 DFQATT, CDR2 SNEGSKA (reference sequence). CDR3: CSARDPSRYNEQFF. CDR3 DNA: TGCAGTGCTAGAGACCCATCCCGTTACAATGAGCAGTTCTTC.

V gene TRBV5-8 combines with J gene TRBJ2-2, with TRBD2 matching 10 bases. Germline CDR1 and CDR2: SGHTS and YDEGEE. J lost 3 bases, V lost 4 bases, and 0 bases had no gene match. This CDR3 region has 14 residues. CDR3 in amino acids: CASSGTSDTGELFF. CDR3 coding DNA: TGTGCCAGCAGCGGGACTAGCGACACCGGGGAGCTGTTTTTT.

This clonotype was counted between two and nine times. The genes are TRBV6-5 and TRBJ2-2; 12 bases align to TRBD2. J lost 1 base, V lost 5 bases, and 5 bases had no gene match. CDR1 and CDR2 (germline): MNHEY, SVGAGI. CDR3 length equals 17 residues. In DNA form, the CDR3 reads TGTGCCAGCAGTCGGACTAGCGGGGCCTTGAACACCGGGGAGCTGTTTTTT. Its translation is CASSRTSGALNTGELFF.

V and J are TRBV14 and TRBJ1-1; tentative D call: TRBD1 (5 bases). Deletions cut 4 bases from V and 6 bases from J, with 12 bases between. The CDR3 totals 13 residues. Germline V gives CDR1 SGHDN, CDR2 FVKESK. The CDR3 sequence: CASSPTRQPEAFF. DNA for the CDR3: TGTGCCAGCAGCCCTACCCGACAGCCTGAAGCTTTCTTT.

The V call is TRBV7-9, the J call TRBJ2-2, with D perhaps matching TRBD2 (6 bases). The CDR3 contains 15 residues. Trimming left V 4 bases short and J 7 bases short, with 16 bases between. Per the germline V gene, CDR1 is SEHNR and CDR2 is FQNEAQ (reference sequence). The CDR3 nucleotides read TGTGCCAGCAGCTCCCTAAGGGGACTCCACGGGGAGCTGTTTTTT. It codes for CASSSLRGLHGELFF. Based on the CDR3 plus reference TRBV7-9 and TRBJ2-2, the full variable domain is DTGVSQNPRHKITKRGQNVTFRCDPISEHNRLYWYRQTLGQGPEFLTYFQNEAQLEKSRLLSDRFSAERPKGSFSTLEIQRTEQGDSAMYLCASSSLRGLHGELFFGEGSRLTVL.

The chain employs TRBV12-3 or TRBV12-4 and TRBJ2-3; D gene uncertain. V gave up 3 bases and J gave up 2 bases, with 12 bases separating them. The length of the CDR3 is 15 residues. The CDR3 loop reads CASSLDSQFTDTQYF. CDR3 nucleotides: TGTGCCAGCAGTTTGGATTCTCAGTTCACAGATACGCAGTATTTT.

In this sample, this clonotype turned up a few times. The chain combines TRBV6-6 with TRBJ1-1; a weak D match, TRBD1 (5 bases). The CDR3 has 15 residues. From germline, CDR1 is MNHNY and CDR2 SVGAGI (reference sequence). V was pared by 6 bases and J by 1 base, with 15 bases between. The CDR3, as DNA: TGTGCCAGCAGCACCCTTAAGGGGTGGAACACTGAAGCTTTCTTT. This encodes CASSTLKGWNTEAFF.

Many counts were recorded for this clonotype. The chain recombines TRBV20-1 with TRBJ1-2, with TRBD1 matching 7 bases. The germline CDR1 and CDR2 sequences are DFQATT and SNEGSKA (reference sequence). The CDR3 runs to 17 residues. J gave up 1 base and V 6 bases, and 17 bases lay outside the gene matches. CDR3 in amino acids: CSAGNARAGGYNYGYTF. DNA of the CDR3: TGCAGTGCCGGAAATGCCCGGGCAGGGGGGTATAACTATGGCTACACCTTC.

The rearrangement links TRBV25-1 to TRBJ2-7; no firm D call. Germline V lookup: CDR1 MGHDK, CDR2 SYGVNS. The CDR3 contains 12 residues. The V and J ends lost 4 bases and 6 bases respectively, with 10 bases between them. Here the CDR3 reads CASSATPLEQYF. DNA for the CDR3: TGTGCCAGCAGTGCAACACCTCTCGAGCAGTACTTC.

There are a few counts of this clonotype. The rearrangement joins TRBV7-9 to TRBJ2-1; perhaps D is TRBD1 or TRBD2 (5 bases each). This CDR3 comprises 16 residues. V was cut by 2 bases and J by 3 bases, with 14 bases left in between. Germline CDR1 reads SEHNR; CDR2 reads FQNEAQ (reference sequence). The CDR3 protein is CASSLRGPMNYNEQFF. The CDR3 DNA is TGTGCCAGCAGCTTAAGGGGACCGATGAACTACAATGAGCAGTTCTTC. The whole variable domain, filled in from reference TRBV7-9 and TRBJ2-1, reads DTGVSQNPRHKITKRGQNVTFRCDPISEHNRLYWYRQTLGQGPEFLTYFQNEAQLEKSRLLSDRFSAERPKGSFSTLEIQRTEQGDSAMYLCASSLRGPMNYNEQFFGPGTRLTVL.